Below are 31 T cell receptor beta chains sequenced from a single sample in a study of T cell clonality in common variable immunodeficiency. Method: immunoSEQ multiplex PCR; TCRdb's copy keeps in-frame clones and lacks some. This sample comprises 25,000 to 35,000 clones, none seen once only. Sequencing input: peripheral blood mononuclear cells. These receptors all come from a person aged 18 to 70 in good health.

Remarks on this clone: Read data end 3 residues before the CDR3 end; the end is taken from the germline J gene. The V and J genes are TRBV11-3 and TRBJ2-1, with 10 bases that match TRBD2. In germline, CDR1 is SGHNT, CDR2 YENEEA. V shed 5 bases, J shed 0 bases, and the junction held 1 base outside the gene matches. The CDR3 consists of 15 residues. The sequenced part of the CDR3 DNA is TGTGCCAGCAGCAGCGGGAGGGCCTCCTACAATGAG. Translated: CASSSGRASYNE. The full-length CDR3 reads as CASSSGRASYNEQFF.

This clone was recorded a few times. The read ends 3 residues shy of where the CDR3 ends; the end is completed using the germline J gene. The chain joins TRBV7-2 to TRBJ1-5; D is unclear. V was pared by 3 bases and J by 9 bases, with 9 bases between. This CDR3 comprises 12 residues. Germline CDR1 is SGHTA and CDR2 is FQGNSA. CDR3 DNA (partial): TGTGCCAGCAGCTTGCAACATCCGCCC. Translation: CASSLQHPP. The entire CDR3 sequence reads CASSLQHPPQHF.

This clone was picked up many times. With the read ending 3 residues before the CDR3 end, the germline J gene is used to fill in that end. The chain uses TRBV19 and TRBJ2-3; 7 nucleotides match TRBD1. V lost 5 bases to trimming and J lost 1 base; unmatched junction nucleotides: 6. CDR1 is LNHDA and CDR2 is SQIVND in the germline V gene (reference sequence). The CDR3 is 15 residues long. CDR3 region: CASSVGTAGTDTQYF. The sequenced part of the CDR3 DNA is TGTGCCAGTAGTGTCGGGACAGCCGGCACAGATACG.

This clone turned up a few times. The read comes to an end 3 residues before the CDR3 does, leaving the germline J gene to fill in the end. V gene TRBV2 combines with J gene TRBJ1-6, with a weak D call TRBD1 (5 bases). Per the germline V gene, CDR1 is SNHLY and CDR2 is FYNNEI. The CDR3 extends over 13 amino acids. Trimming left V 5 bases short and J 5 bases short, with 7 bases between. CDR3 DNA, as far as it was read: TGTGCCAGCAGTCAGGGTAATAATTCACCC. Its translation: CASSQGNNSP. The CDR3 as a whole reads CASSQGNNSPLHF.

This clone came up many times. Germline is not matched at one junction end, which may reflect a read error. The read is 3 residues too short to cover the CDR3 end, so that end is filled in from the germline J gene. This chain links TRBV6-1 with TRBJ1-1; D uncertain. This CDR3 comprises 10 residues. Germline CDR1 MNHNS, CDR2 SASEGT. The CDR3 reads CASREGRAFF. CDR3 DNA (partial): TGTGCCAGCAGGGAAGGAAGG.

This clone was detected ten times or more. The observed sequence ends 3 residues before the CDR3 terminus, with the missing tail filled in from the germline J gene. This chain uses TRBV6-1 with TRBJ2-3, with 10 positions matching TRBD2. J was trimmed by 7 bases and V by 3 bases; bases with no gene match: 7. The CDR3 has 15 amino acids. Germline CDR1 reads MNHNS; CDR2 reads SASEGT. Here the CDR3 reads CASSELAGAPNTQYF. The part of the CDR3 DNA that was read is TGTGCCAGCAGTGAGCTAGCGGGAGCACCTAATACG.

Ten or more counts support this clone. From the germline J gene comes the end of the CDR3, since the read stops 3 residues before it. The chain uses TRBV5-1 and TRBJ2-6; the D is unclear. V was shortened by 4 bases and J by 0 bases, with 8 bases between the two germline ends. The germline CDR1 and CDR2 sequences are SGHRS and YFSETQ. The CDR3 has 15 amino acids. This chain's CDR3 is CASSNGNSGANVLTF. The CDR3 DNA, read in part, is TGCGCCAGCAGCAATGGCAACTCTGGGGCCAACGTC.

This clone was detected many times. Read coverage stops 3 residues before the CDR3 terminus; the germline J gene supplies the remainder. V gene TRBV7-3 combines with J gene TRBJ2-1; 8 bases line up with TRBD2. After removal of 4 bases from V and 3 bases from J, the junction contained 2 bases not matched to a gene. The CDR3 contains 14 residues. Germline loops: CDR1 SGHTA, CDR2 FQGTGA. The CDR3 here is CASSSSGSYNEQFF. Partial CDR3 DNA: TGTGCCAGCAGCTCCAGCGGGAGCTACAATGAG.

This clone has a count of ten or more. The sequenced fragment ends 3 residues before the CDR3 boundary, so the rest is inferred from the germline J gene. The V call is TRBV30, the J call TRBJ1-1; 9 positions agree with TRBD1. Per the germline V gene, CDR1 is GTSNPN and CDR2 is SVGIG (reference sequence). This CDR3 region has 13 residues. J was trimmed by 3 bases and V by 2 bases; bases with no gene match: 1. The DNA read from the CDR3 is TGTGCCTGGAGTAGACAGGGGGACACTGAA. As protein: CAWSRQGDTE. The whole CDR3 protein is CAWSRQGDTEAFF.

There are many counts of this clone. The CDR3 is cut off 3 residues early in the read; its end comes from the germline J gene. The J gene is TRBJ2-5, the V gene TRBV29-1; 9 positions agree with TRBD1. Unmatched junction bases numbered 19, after V lost 4 bases and J lost 4 bases. The V gene's germline CDR1 is SQVTM and CDR2 ANQGSEA. The CDR3 has 18 amino acids. CDR3 DNA (partial): TGCAGCGTTGTACTGCTGGGACAGGGATCTGCCGCAGGAGAGACC. It specifies CSVVLLGQGSAAGET. The full-length CDR3 reads as CSVVLLGQGSAAGETQYF.

This clone was seen many times. The CDR3 bases that were read are TGTGCCAGTAGTCGAGGGGGCGATCTGGAGACC. Protein sequence: CASSRGGDLET. The whole CDR3 region reads CASSRGGDLETQYF. The chain employs TRBV19 and TRBJ2-5, with 7 bases that match TRBD1. The read comes to an end 3 residues before the CDR3 does, leaving the germline J gene to fill in the end. The J segment lost 5 bases and the V segment lost 5 bases, leaving 8 bases of the junction unmatched. This CDR3 has 14 residues. Looked up from germline, CDR1 is LNHDA and CDR2 is SQIVND (reference sequence).

This clone was recorded many times. The CDR3 is cut off 3 residues early in the read; its end comes from the germline J gene. The chain joins TRBV20-1 to TRBJ2-1; 14 bases align to TRBD2. The germline gives CDR1 DFQATT, CDR2 SNEGSKA (reference sequence). The ends lost 6 bases at V and 5 bases at J; junction bases unmatched: 6. The CDR3 runs 15 residues. The CDR3 sequence: CSAGTSGSGHNEQFF. The covered CDR3 bases are TGCAGTGCCGGGACTAGCGGGAGCGGCCACAATGAG.

This clone came up a few times. Coverage ceases 3 residues before the CDR3 finishes, and the germline J gene fills in the end. V is TRBV30 and J is TRBJ1-3; D is undetermined. V lost 2 bases, J lost 4 bases, and 6 bases lay in between. This CDR3 spans 12 amino acids. Germline CDR1 and CDR2: GTSNPN and SVGIG (reference sequence). CDR3 bases read: TGTGCCTGGAGTAGTACAGGAAACACC. It encodes CAWSSTGNT. The full CDR3 is CAWSSTGNTIYF.

This clone was observed many times. Read sequence stops 3 residues before the CDR3 end, and the germline J gene provides the missing end. The chain links TRBV13 to TRBJ1-2; no firm D call. CDR1 PRHDT and CDR2 FYEKMQ come from the germline V gene (reference sequence). Deletions cut 3 bases from V and 1 base from J, with 6 bases between. This CDR3 region has 13 residues. CDR3 DNA, as far as it was read: TGTGCCAGCAGCTTCGAGGGTAACTATGGC. This gives the protein CASSFEGNYG. The full CDR3 sequence reads CASSFEGNYGYTF.

In its sample, this clone was seen many times. The CDR3 end lies 3 residues beyond the end of the read and is filled in from the germline J gene. The chain uses TRBV30 and TRBJ2-3, with TRBD2 matching over 12 bases. The CDR3 is 15 residues long. The germline gives CDR1 GTSNPN, CDR2 SVGIG (reference sequence). V lost 4 bases and J lost 2; bases outside the gene matches: 4. The covered CDR3 bases are TGTGCCTGGAAAGGACTAGCGGGACCCACAGATACG. Residues: CAWKGLAGPTDT. The whole CDR3 protein is CAWKGLAGPTDTQYF.

This clone was counted ten times or more. The read finishes 3 residues shy of the CDR3 end, and the germline J gene is used to complete it. The chain employs TRBV6-4 and TRBJ2-3; no definite D call. The V end was cut by 6 bases, the J end by 0 bases, with 10 bases between. Germline loops: CDR1 MRHNA, CDR2 SNTAGT. The CDR3 is 14 amino acids. CDR3 protein: CASRPTRSTDTQYF. The sequenced part of the CDR3 DNA is TGTGCCAGCAGGCCTACTCGAAGCACAGATACG.

This clone is labeled as medium-sized. Sequencing ends 3 residues short of the CDR3 end; the germline J gene provides the rest. The V gene is TRBV7-6, the J gene TRBJ2-1; 11 bases map to TRBD1. This CDR3 comprises 14 residues. Germline trimming cut 4 bases from V and 8 bases from J; bases unmatched to any gene: 4. In germline, CDR1 is SGHVS, CDR2 FNYEAQ. The DNA read from the CDR3 is TGTGCCAGCAGCTCCTCGGGACAGGGGGATGAG. It yields the protein CASSSSGQGDE. Given in full, the CDR3 is CASSSSGQGDEQFF.

This clone was recorded many times. The read falls 3 residues short of the CDR3 end, and the missing part is taken from the germline J gene. The chain is built from TRBV20-1 and TRBJ2-5; D is possibly TRBD2 (5 bases). The germline V gene encodes CDR1 DFQATT and CDR2 SNEGSKA (reference sequence). The CDR3 covers 14 residues. The V gene lost 4 bases and the J gene lost 4 bases, with 16 bases spanning the gap. The sequenced CDR3 bases are TGCAGTGCTACCACCGCGGAGGTTGGAGAGACC. It codes for CSATTAEVGET. The full CDR3 sequence reads CSATTAEVGETQYF.

This clone has at least ten counts. The sequenced part of the CDR3 DNA is TGTGCCAGCAGTTTACCGACAGCGTTCCCCTACGAG. Translation: CASSLPTAFPYE. The complete CDR3 protein is CASSLPTAFPYEQYF. The chain is built from TRBV28 and TRBJ2-7, with D possibly matching TRBD1 (5 bases). The read is 3 residues too short to cover the CDR3 end, so that end is filled in from the germline J gene. V was cut by 2 bases and J by 2 bases, with 13 bases left in between. The CDR3 extends over 15 amino acids. Germline V CDR1 and CDR2: MDHEN, SYDVKM.

In its sample, this clone was seen many times. The read terminates 3 residues before the CDR3 end, so the remaining end is supplied by the germline J gene. The chain combines TRBV11-3 with TRBJ1-2; 9 bases fit TRBD1. CDR3 size: 15 residues. Germline loops: CDR1 SGHNT, CDR2 YENEEA. The part of the CDR3 DNA that was read is TGTGCCAGCAGCTTCGGACAGGGGAGGCGTCAGGGC. Translation: CASSFGQGRRQG. The whole CDR3 reads CASSFGQGRRQGYTF.

This clone was detected ten times or more. The read finishes 3 residues shy of the CDR3 end, and the germline J gene is used to complete it. The J gene is TRBJ2-3, the V gene TRBV4-2; 11 bases map to TRBD2. J lost 6 bases, V lost 0 bases, and 5 bases had no gene match. This CDR3 comprises 16 residues. Germline V gives CDR1 LGHNA, CDR2 YNFKEQ. CDR3 bases read: TGTGCCAGCAGCCAAGATGTCACTAGCGGGGGCGATACG. This gives the protein CASSQDVTSGGDT. The complete CDR3 protein is CASSQDVTSGGDTQYF.

This clone was recorded many times. The read ends 3 residues shy of where the CDR3 ends; the end is completed using the germline J gene. The J gene is TRBJ2-2, the V gene TRBV7-3, with 7 bases lining up with TRBD1. Germline CDR1 is SGHTA and CDR2 is FQGTGA. This CDR3 has 15 residues. V dropped 8 bases and J dropped 6; count of bases not matched to a gene: 12. CDR3 bases read: TGTGCCAGCGCACAGGCAGGGGGTAATTCCGGGGAG. As protein: CASAQAGGNSGE. The full CDR3 is CASAQAGGNSGELFF.

At least ten counts were recorded for this clone. The read ends 3 residues shy of where the CDR3 ends; the end is completed using the germline J gene. The chain uses TRBV20-1 and TRBJ2-7, with 7 bases lining up with TRBD1. V lost 6 bases, J lost 0 bases, and 2 bases stayed unmatched. The CDR3 totals 12 residues. Germline-derived CDR1 and CDR2 are DFQATT and SNEGSKA (reference sequence). The CDR3 reads CSAGTASYEQYF. CDR3 DNA (partial): TGCAGTGCCGGGACAGCCTCCTACGAG.

This clone was found many times. The read terminates 3 residues before the CDR3 end, so the remaining end is supplied by the germline J gene. V and J are TRBV30 and TRBJ2-1, with 12 positions matching TRBD2. Germline V CDR1 and CDR2: GTSNPN, SVGIG (reference sequence). J was trimmed by 5 bases and V by 7 bases; bases with no gene match: 3. The CDR3 totals 13 residues. Partial CDR3 DNA: TGTGCCTACGGACTAGCGGGAAACAATGAG. Its translation is CAYGLAGNNE. The entire CDR3 protein reads CAYGLAGNNEQFF.

In the case of this clone: With the read ending 3 residues before the CDR3 end, the germline J gene is used to fill in that end. This rearrangement joins TRBV5-1 to TRBJ1-2; 9 bases agree with TRBD1. CDR1 SGHRS and CDR2 YFSETQ come from the germline V gene. The CDR3 consists of 14 residues. The chain's CDR3 is CASSLDRGLNDYTF. The part of the CDR3 DNA that was read is TGCGCCAGCAGCTTGGACAGGGGGCTCAACGAC. Using reference TRBV5-1 and TRBJ1-2 for the parts outside the CDR3, the full variable domain is KAGVTQTPRYLIKTRGQQVTLSCSPISGHRSVSWYQQTPGQGLQFLFEYFSETQRNKGNFPGRFSGRQFSNSRSEMNVSTLELGDSALYLCASSLDRGLNDYTFGSGTRLTVV.

This clone was recorded a few times. The CDR3 is cut off 3 residues early in the read; its end comes from the germline J gene. The gene calls are TRBV18 and TRBJ1-6; D is unclear. Germline-derived CDR1 and CDR2 are KGHSH and LQKENI. The CDR3 extends over 15 amino acids. Trimming removed 6 bases from V and 3 bases from J, with 12 bases in between. CDR3 region: CASSVDQVYNSPLHF. The covered CDR3 bases are TGTGCCAGCTCCGTCGACCAGGTCTATAATTCACCC.

This clone came up many times. The read finishes 3 residues shy of the CDR3 end, and the germline J gene is used to complete it. The chain combines TRBV6-2 or TRBV6-3 with TRBJ1-2; D remains unclear. Germline V gives CDR1 MNHEY, CDR2 SVGEGT. V lost 0 bases, J lost 0 bases, and 5 bases lay in between. There are 14 residues in the CDR3. The CDR3 here is CASSYSSPNYGYTF. The CDR3 bases that were read are TGTGCCAGCAGTTACTCGAGCCCTAACTATGGC.

This clone appeared many times. The read ends 3 residues shy of where the CDR3 ends; the end is completed using the germline J gene. J is TRBJ2-3 and V is TRBV10-1, with TRBD1 matching 9 bases. V was clipped by 3 bases and J by 0 bases; unmatched bases: 7. The germline gives CDR1 WNHNN, CDR2 SYGVQD (reference sequence). The CDR3 length is 17 residues. CDR3 bases read: TGCGCCAGCAGTGAAAGCCTAGGACAGGGGAGCACAGATACG. Residues: CASSESLGQGSTDT. The full CDR3 sequence reads CASSESLGQGSTDTQYF.

A word on this clone: The CDR3 end lies 3 residues beyond the end of the read and is filled in from the germline J gene. The V and J genes are TRBV2 and TRBJ1-2; D possibly corresponds to TRBD1 (6 bases). CDR1 and CDR2 from the germline V gene are SNHLY and FYNNEI. The CDR3 covers 13 residues. The CDR3 DNA, read in part, is TGTGCCAGTGGGCCAGGGGAAAAGATCGGC. Translating gives CASGPGEKIG. The CDR3 in its entirety is CASGPGEKIGYTF.

This clone was observed many times. The read is 3 residues too short to cover the CDR3 end, so that end is filled in from the germline J gene. The chain has TRBV29-1 and TRBJ2-3; 8 positions agree with TRBD2. Germline CDR1 and CDR2: SQVTM and ANQGSEA. The CDR3 loop spans 12 amino acids. Trimming at V came to 7 bases and at J to 6 bases, leaving 6 bases not matched to a gene. The CDR3 sequence is CSGKLAADTQYF. Partial CDR3 DNA: TGCAGCGGGAAACTAGCGGCGGATACG.

Points on this clone: The CDR3 extends 3 residues past the end of the read, so its final part is completed from the germline J gene. The chain carries TRBV19 and TRBJ1-2; TRBD1 aligns across 11 bases. Germline CDR1 reads LNHDA; CDR2 reads SQIVND (reference sequence). V was clipped by 5 bases and J by 6 bases; unmatched bases: 14. CDR3 length equals 17 residues. The CDR3 bases that were read are TGTGCCAGTAGTGCTACCTCTTGGACAGGGGGCGAGGATGGC. This translates into CASSATSWTGGEDG. The entire CDR3 reads CASSATSWTGGEDGYTF.